The T cell receptor (beta chain) under discussion was sequenced for a study of beta chain features in type 1 diabetes. Central memory, naive, regulatory and stem cell-like memory CD4+ cells were sorted by CD45RO/CCR7/CD25/CD127/CD95/CD27. Concerning this clone itself: Its antigen is not known.

Study-level points and caveats: There was a moderate but significant shortening of TCRB CDR3s in all four CD4+ subsets of Type 1 diabetes patients. Individuals with type 1 diabetes displayed fewer insertions and more deletions at VDJ junctions. Small HLA sub-analyses could not settle whether HLA shapes TCRB rearrangement.

Expressed TCRB transcripts were sequenced after all isolated RNA was converted to cDNA. Using immunoSEQ multiplex PCR, the repertoire was profiled, and TCRdb retains in-frame clones only, with some absent. The sample lists a few hundred thousand clones, over 20% seen once, with around 0.03% in the top ten. This sequence originates from a woman aged 40 to 55 with type 1 diabetes. The source material was naive CD4+ T cells from blood.

The CDR3: CASRLAGHAHEQYF. The CDR3 region has the DNA TGTGCCAGCAGACTAGCGGGGCATGCCCACGAGCAGTACTTC. The chain has TRBV28 and TRBJ2-7; 10 bases fit TRBD2. The germline V gene has CDR1 MDHEN and CDR2 SYDVKM. The CDR3 covers 14 residues. The junction had 7 bases not matched to a gene; V was cut back by 6 bases and J by 5 bases.